This T cell receptor beta chain was captured by sequencing in a study of control samples from healthy donors and cancer patients. Germline V gene sequence: CDR1 LNHDA, CDR2 SQIVND (reference sequence). CDR3 length equals 17 residues. The data were produced by immunoSEQ multiplex PCR, yet TCRdb's version contains in-frame clones alone and is incomplete. The sample lists some 130,000 clones, less than 95% occurring once. On this clone: At one boundary the junction diverges from the germline segment, which might be a read error.

Sequences were obtained from blood. The clonotype comes from a man between 18 and 29 years old in good health. The V and J genes are TRBV19 and TRBJ2-5; 12 positions agree with TRBD2. The CDR3 loop is CASSLDHTSGGSETQYF. Here the CDR3 DNA reads TGTGCCAGTAGTCTAGACCACACTAGCGGGGGGTCAGAGACCCAGTACTTC.